The 18 T cell receptor beta chains presented below share a single source sample, sequenced in a study of T cells in Graves' hyperthyroidism and ophthalmopathy. Authors of the study amplified TCR beta CDR3 regions from RNA transcripts. The primer set for the first-round RT-PCR of the TCR CDR3 was HTBI. TCRdb independently ran MiXCR on the multiplex PCR reads; one entry per CDR3 protein. The sample gives under 700,000 distinct CDR3 sequences, 16% of which show up once; around a sixth is in the top ten. Sequenced material: blood. Receptor source: a woman under 30 with Graves' hyperthyroidism.

This clonotype was observed many times. The rearrangement links TRBV7-2 to TRBJ1-2, with D maybe TRBD1 (6 bases). Trimming shortened V by 4 bases and J by 4 bases, and 13 bases separated the two germline ends. Germline loops: CDR1 SGHTA, CDR2 FQGNSA. The CDR3 sequence is 14 residues long. The CDR3 is CASSSDSLSYGYTF. The DNA of the CDR3 is TGTGCCAGCAGCTCGGACAGCCTCTCCTATGGCTACACCTTC.

The rearrangement uses TRBV7-3 and TRBJ2-2; TRBD1 aligns across 9 bases. CDR1 SGHTA and CDR2 FQGTGA come from the germline V gene. CDR3 length: 14 amino acids. The V and J ends lost 5 bases and 6 bases, in that order; junction bases with no gene match: 4. DNA for the CDR3: TGTGCCAGCAGCCGGGACAGGGAGGCCGGGGAGCTGTTTTTT. This sequence encodes CASSRDREAGELFF.

J is TRBJ1-1 and V is TRBV2, with D possibly matching TRBD1 (5 bases). Trimming cost V 4 bases and J 2 bases, with 14 bases left between them. The CDR3 consists of 15 residues. Germline loops: CDR1 SNHLY, CDR2 FYNNEI. The CDR3 nucleotides read TGTGCCAGCAGTGTATCCCCCACAGGAAACACTGAAGCTTTCTTT. It is translated as CASSVSPTGNTEAFF.

This clonotype was observed a single time. Since a much larger clone is just one base distant, this may be a read error. V and J are TRBV28 and TRBJ1-2; D not certain. This CDR3 comprises 10 residues. Trimming shortened V by 5 bases and J by 8 bases, and 6 bases separated the two germline ends. Germline-derived CDR1 and CDR2 are MDHEN and SYDVKM. The CDR3 bases are TGTGCCAGCAGTGCTAGCGGCTACACCTTC. The encoded protein is CASSASGYTF.

As concerns this clonotype: Just one base apart from a much larger clone, this may be a read error. The chain employs TRBV27 and TRBJ2-7; D possibly uses TRBD1 or TRBD2 (5 bases each). CDR3 length equals 13 residues. Germline V gene lookup returns CDR1 MNHEY and CDR2 SMNVEV (reference sequence). Trimming took 8 bases from V and 6 from J, leaving 17 bases between them. This chain's CDR3 is CASRWDALGEQYF. DNA for the CDR3: TGTGCCAGCCGATGGGACGCCCTCGGCGAGCAGTACTTC.

V and J are TRBV19 and TRBJ2-2, with a possible D match to TRBD2 (5 bases). CDR1 and CDR2 (germline): LNHDA, SQIVND (reference sequence). The CDR3 contains 12 residues. The CDR3 here is CATGRNTGELFF. DNA of the CDR3: TGTGCAACGGGGAGGAACACCGGGGAGCTGTTTTTT.

This clonotype was recorded many times. The chain uses TRBV20-1 and TRBJ1-1; D is undetermined. The germline gives CDR1 DFQATT, CDR2 SNEGSKA (reference sequence). CDR3 size: 8 residues. Trimming removed 6 bases at V and 4 bases at J, with 0 bases between. CDR3 sequence (DNA): TGCAGTGCCACTGAAGCTTTCTTT. Protein product: CSATEAFF.

This clonotype has a count of ten or more. The V call is TRBV6-2 or TRBV6-3, the J call TRBJ1-5; no reliable D call. Germline values: CDR1 MNHEY, CDR2 SVGEGT. CDR3 length equals 11 residues. The V end lost 2 bases, the J end lost 6 bases, and 2 bases lay between the germline ends. CDR3 sequence reads: CASSYIQPQHF. The CDR3 DNA reads as TGTGCCAGCAGTTACATTCAGCCCCAGCATTTT.

The sample holds many counts of this clonotype. This chain links TRBV7-9 with TRBJ2-1; 8 bases fit TRBD2. The CDR3 covers 16 residues. Germline-derived CDR1 and CDR2 are SEHNR and FQNEAQ (reference sequence). Losses at the gene ends were 1 base for V and 8 bases for J; bases not matched to a gene: 10. CDR3 sequence: CASSLVTRGGLHEQFF. CDR3 DNA: TGTGCCAGCAGCTTAGTTACTCGGGGGGGCCTACATGAGCAGTTCTTC.

This chain joins TRBV9 and TRBJ2-1, with 10 nucleotides matching TRBD1. This CDR3 comprises 18 residues. V gave up 2 bases and J gave up 9 bases; unmatched junction bases: 17. The germline V gene encodes CDR1 SGDLS and CDR2 YYNGEE. The CDR3: CASSVLFSGTGASGEQFF. For the CDR3, the DNA is TGTGCCAGCAGCGTGCTATTTTCCGGGACAGGGGCATCGGGTGAGCAGTTCTTC.

This clonotype was counted at least ten times. The CDR3 is CASSIHNSPLHF. In DNA, the CDR3 is TGTGCCAGCAGCATTCATAATTCACCCCTCCACTTT. The chain recombines TRBV11-2 with TRBJ1-6; no clear D. V dropped 5 bases and J dropped 5 bases, with 4 bases sitting between them. CDR3 length: 12 residues. Germline V CDR1 and CDR2: SGHAT, FQNNGV. Full variable domain (rest looked up from reference TRBV11-2 and TRBJ1-6): EAGVAQSPRYKIIEKRQSVAFWCNPISGHATLYWYQQILGQGPKLLIQFQNNGVVDDSQLPKDRFSAERLKGVDSTLKIQPAKLEDSAVYLCASSIHNSPLHFGNGTRLTVT.

There are many counts of this clonotype. V and J are TRBV24-1 and TRBJ2-7; D gene ambiguous. CDR1 is KGHDR and CDR2 is SFDVKD in the germline V gene. The CDR3 extends over 13 amino acids. V was pared by 3 bases and J by 2 bases, with 7 bases between. The CDR3 DNA follows: TGTGCCACCAGTGATCCAGAGACCTACGAGCAGTACTTC. As protein: CATSDPETYEQYF.

The CDR3 protein is CASSLVQGKETQYF. Here the CDR3 DNA reads TGTGCCAGCAGTTTAGTACAGGGCAAAGAGACCCAGTACTTC. V gene TRBV12-3 or TRBV12-4 combines with J gene TRBJ2-5; tentatively, D is TRBD1 (6 bases). V gave up 1 base and J gave up 3 bases, with 9 bases separating them. There are 14 residues in the CDR3.

The chain has TRBV20-1 and TRBJ2-1; 9 nucleotides align to TRBD1. This CDR3 is built from 13 residues. The J segment lost 8 bases and the V segment lost 5 bases, leaving 7 bases of the junction unmatched. The germline CDR1 and CDR2 sequences are DFQATT and SNEGSKA (reference sequence). DNA of the CDR3: TGCAGTGCTCCGGGACAGGGCGTTTATGAGCAGTTCTTC. It codes for CSAPGQGVYEQFF.

The J gene is TRBJ1-2, the V gene TRBV6-1; weak D call: TRBD1 (5 bases). Trimming removed 5 bases from V and 2 bases from J, with 15 bases in between. In germline, CDR1 is MNHNS, CDR2 SASEGT. The length of the CDR3 is 15 residues. The CDR3 is CASSRNRDRNYGYTF. CDR3 coding DNA: TGTGCCAGCAGTCGAAACCGGGACCGAAACTATGGCTACACCTTC.

There are many counts of this clonotype. This chain joins TRBV28 and TRBJ2-3; 9 bases align to TRBD2. The CDR3 extends over 16 amino acids. The germline V gene encodes CDR1 MDHEN and CDR2 SYDVKM. The J segment lost 5 bases and the V segment lost 7 bases, leaving 13 bases of the junction unmatched. As DNA, the CDR3 is TGTGCCAGCACCGGGAAGGTAGCGGGAGAACAAGATACGCAGTATTTT. This sequence encodes CASTGKVAGEQDTQYF.

This clonotype was seen many times. The chain joins TRBV20-1 to TRBJ2-1, with 7 bases aligning to TRBD1. CDR3 length: 16 amino acids. CDR1 and CDR2 (germline): DFQATT, SNEGSKA (reference sequence). The V segment lost 5 bases and the J segment 0 bases; nucleotides outside the gene matches: 10. This chain's CDR3 is CSAFEPWTGSYNEQFF. CDR3 coding DNA: TGCAGTGCTTTCGAACCGTGGACAGGCTCCTACAATGAGCAGTTCTTC.

On this clonotype itself: Its ends do not fully match the called genes, so a read error is possible. CDR3 in DNA: TGCGCCAACAGCCAGTCTAGCGGGGATGCTTACGAGCAGTACTTC. This gives the protein CANSQSSGDAYEQYF. This chain links TRBV4-3 with TRBJ2-7, with 9 bases lining up with TRBD2. Per the germline V gene, CDR1 is LGHNA and CDR2 is YSLEER. The CDR3 length is 15 residues.